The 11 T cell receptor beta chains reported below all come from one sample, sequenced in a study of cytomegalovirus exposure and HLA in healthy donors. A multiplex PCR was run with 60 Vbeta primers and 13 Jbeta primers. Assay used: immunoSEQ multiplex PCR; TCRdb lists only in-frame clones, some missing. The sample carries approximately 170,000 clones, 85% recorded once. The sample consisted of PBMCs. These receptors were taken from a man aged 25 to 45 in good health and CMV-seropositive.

DNA of the CDR3: TGTGCCAGCAGCCAGGAACAGGACGCGAGCTCCTACAATGAGCAGTTCTTC. Residues: CASSQEQDASSYNEQFF. The chain combines TRBV5-4 with TRBJ2-1; a possible D gene is TRBD1 (5 bases). The CDR3 runs 17 residues. V gave up 4 bases and J gave up 0 bases, with 17 bases separating them. Germline V lookup: CDR1 SGHNT, CDR2 YYREEE (reference sequence).

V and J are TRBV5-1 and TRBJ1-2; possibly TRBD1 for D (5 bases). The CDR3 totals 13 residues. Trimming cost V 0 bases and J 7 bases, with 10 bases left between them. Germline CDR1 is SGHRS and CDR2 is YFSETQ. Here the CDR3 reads CASSLEVGAGYTF. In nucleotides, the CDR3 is TGCGCCAGCAGCTTGGAGGTTGGGGCTGGCTACACCTTC.

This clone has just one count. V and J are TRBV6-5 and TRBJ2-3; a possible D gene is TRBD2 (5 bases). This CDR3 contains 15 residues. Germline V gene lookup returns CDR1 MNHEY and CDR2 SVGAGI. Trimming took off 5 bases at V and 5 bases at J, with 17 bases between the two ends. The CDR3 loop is CASSQPGVGQDTQYF. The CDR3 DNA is TGTGCCAGCAGTCAACCCGGGGTTGGCCAAGATACGCAGTATTTT.

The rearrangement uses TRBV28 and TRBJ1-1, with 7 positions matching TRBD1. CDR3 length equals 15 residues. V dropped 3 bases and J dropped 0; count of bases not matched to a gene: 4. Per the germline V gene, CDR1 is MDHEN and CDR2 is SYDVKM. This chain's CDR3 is CASSFGDRVNTEAFF. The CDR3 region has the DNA TGTGCCAGCAGTTTTGGCGACAGGGTGAACACTGAAGCTTTCTTT.

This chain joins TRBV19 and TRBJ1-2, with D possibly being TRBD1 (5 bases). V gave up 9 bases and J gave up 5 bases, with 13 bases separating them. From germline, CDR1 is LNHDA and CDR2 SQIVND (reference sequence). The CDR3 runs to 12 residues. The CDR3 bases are TGTGCCAGCAGGCGGGGGGGTTATGGCTACACCTTC. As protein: CASRRGGYGYTF.

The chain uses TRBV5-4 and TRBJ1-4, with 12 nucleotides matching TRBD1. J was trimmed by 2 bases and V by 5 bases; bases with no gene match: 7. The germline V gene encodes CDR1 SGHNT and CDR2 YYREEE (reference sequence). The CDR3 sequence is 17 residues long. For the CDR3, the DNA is TGTGCCAGCAGACCGGGACAGGGGGCAGGCACTAATGAAAAACTGTTTTTT. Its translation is CASRPGQGAGTNEKLFF. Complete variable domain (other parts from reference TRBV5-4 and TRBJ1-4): ETGVTQSPTHLIKTRGQQVTLRCSSQSGHNTVSWYQQALGQGPQFIFQYYREEENGRGNFPPRFSGLQFPNYSSELNVNALELDDSALYLCASRPGQGAGTNEKLFFGSGTQLSVL.

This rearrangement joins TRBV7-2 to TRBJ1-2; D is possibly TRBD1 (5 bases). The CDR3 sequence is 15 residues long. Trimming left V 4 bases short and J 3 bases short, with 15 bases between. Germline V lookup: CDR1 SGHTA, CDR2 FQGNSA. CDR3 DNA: TGTGCCAGCAGCTCCCGGACACTGGTGGACTATGGCTACACCTTC. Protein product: CASSSRTLVDYGYTF.

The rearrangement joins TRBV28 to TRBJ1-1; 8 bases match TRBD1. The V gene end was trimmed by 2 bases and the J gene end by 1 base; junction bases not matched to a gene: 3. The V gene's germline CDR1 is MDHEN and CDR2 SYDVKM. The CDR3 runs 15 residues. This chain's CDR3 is CASSLEQGGNTEAFF. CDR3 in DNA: TGTGCCAGCAGTTTAGAACAGGGGGGGAACACTGAAGCTTTCTTT. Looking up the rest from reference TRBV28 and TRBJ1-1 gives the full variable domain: DVKVTQSSRYLVKRTGEKVFLECVQDMDHENMFWYRQDPGLGLRLIYFSYDVKMKEKGDIPEGYSVSREKKERFSLILESASTNQTSMYLCASSLEQGGNTEAFFGQGTRLTVV.

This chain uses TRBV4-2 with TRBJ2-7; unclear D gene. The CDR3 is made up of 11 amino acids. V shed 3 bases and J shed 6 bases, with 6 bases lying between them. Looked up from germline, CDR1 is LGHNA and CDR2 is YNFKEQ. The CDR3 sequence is CASSQRTEQYF. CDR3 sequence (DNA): TGTGCCAGCAGCCAGAGAACCGAGCAGTACTTC.

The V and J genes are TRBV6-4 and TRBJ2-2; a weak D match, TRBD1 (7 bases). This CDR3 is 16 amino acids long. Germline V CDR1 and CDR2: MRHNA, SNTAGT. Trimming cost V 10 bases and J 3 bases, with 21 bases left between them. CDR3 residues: CANYEGRGVDTGELFF. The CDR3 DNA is TGTGCCAACTATGAGGGCAGGGGGGTCGACACCGGGGAGCTGTTTTTT.

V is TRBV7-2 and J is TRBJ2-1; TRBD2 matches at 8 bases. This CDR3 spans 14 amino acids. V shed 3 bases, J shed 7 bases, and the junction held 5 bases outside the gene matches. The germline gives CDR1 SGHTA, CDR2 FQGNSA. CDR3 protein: CASSFGGARNEQFF. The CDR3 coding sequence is TGTGCCAGCAGCTTCGGGGGGGCGCGGAATGAGCAGTTCTTC. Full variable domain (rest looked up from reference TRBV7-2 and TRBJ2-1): GAGVSQSPSNKVTEKGKDVELRCDPISGHTALYWYRQSLGQGLEFLIYFQGNSAPDKSGLPSDRFSAERTGGSVSTLTIQRTQQEDSAVYLCASSFGGARNEQFFGPGTRLTVL.